The entry below describes one T cell receptor beta chain. Antigen specificity is unknown. The sample belongs to a study of monozygotic twins with inflammatory bowel disease. Study-wide findings and caveats: T cell subtypes were not distinguishable in this analysis.

The team made cDNA by running eight separate reactions for each sample. Both TCRalpha and TCRbeta cDNA were subjected to two nested PCRs lasting around 15 and 9 cycles. Each CDR3 protein gets one entry in TCRdb, which reprocessed the 5' RACE reads and gives no DNA. The sample includes some 130,000 distinct CDR3 sequences. CDR3 size: 15 residues. Germline assignment: CDR1 MNHEY and CDR2 SVGAGI. The receptor was isolated from a human donor with ulcerative colitis or Crohn's disease, or a healthy co-twin of an affected twin (not recorded which). Sequencing input: blood. The V gene is TRBV6-5, the J gene TRBJ1-5; the D call of TRBD1 rests on TCRdb alone, since no DNA is present to check it. The CDR3 reads CASSYDRGGRQPQHF.